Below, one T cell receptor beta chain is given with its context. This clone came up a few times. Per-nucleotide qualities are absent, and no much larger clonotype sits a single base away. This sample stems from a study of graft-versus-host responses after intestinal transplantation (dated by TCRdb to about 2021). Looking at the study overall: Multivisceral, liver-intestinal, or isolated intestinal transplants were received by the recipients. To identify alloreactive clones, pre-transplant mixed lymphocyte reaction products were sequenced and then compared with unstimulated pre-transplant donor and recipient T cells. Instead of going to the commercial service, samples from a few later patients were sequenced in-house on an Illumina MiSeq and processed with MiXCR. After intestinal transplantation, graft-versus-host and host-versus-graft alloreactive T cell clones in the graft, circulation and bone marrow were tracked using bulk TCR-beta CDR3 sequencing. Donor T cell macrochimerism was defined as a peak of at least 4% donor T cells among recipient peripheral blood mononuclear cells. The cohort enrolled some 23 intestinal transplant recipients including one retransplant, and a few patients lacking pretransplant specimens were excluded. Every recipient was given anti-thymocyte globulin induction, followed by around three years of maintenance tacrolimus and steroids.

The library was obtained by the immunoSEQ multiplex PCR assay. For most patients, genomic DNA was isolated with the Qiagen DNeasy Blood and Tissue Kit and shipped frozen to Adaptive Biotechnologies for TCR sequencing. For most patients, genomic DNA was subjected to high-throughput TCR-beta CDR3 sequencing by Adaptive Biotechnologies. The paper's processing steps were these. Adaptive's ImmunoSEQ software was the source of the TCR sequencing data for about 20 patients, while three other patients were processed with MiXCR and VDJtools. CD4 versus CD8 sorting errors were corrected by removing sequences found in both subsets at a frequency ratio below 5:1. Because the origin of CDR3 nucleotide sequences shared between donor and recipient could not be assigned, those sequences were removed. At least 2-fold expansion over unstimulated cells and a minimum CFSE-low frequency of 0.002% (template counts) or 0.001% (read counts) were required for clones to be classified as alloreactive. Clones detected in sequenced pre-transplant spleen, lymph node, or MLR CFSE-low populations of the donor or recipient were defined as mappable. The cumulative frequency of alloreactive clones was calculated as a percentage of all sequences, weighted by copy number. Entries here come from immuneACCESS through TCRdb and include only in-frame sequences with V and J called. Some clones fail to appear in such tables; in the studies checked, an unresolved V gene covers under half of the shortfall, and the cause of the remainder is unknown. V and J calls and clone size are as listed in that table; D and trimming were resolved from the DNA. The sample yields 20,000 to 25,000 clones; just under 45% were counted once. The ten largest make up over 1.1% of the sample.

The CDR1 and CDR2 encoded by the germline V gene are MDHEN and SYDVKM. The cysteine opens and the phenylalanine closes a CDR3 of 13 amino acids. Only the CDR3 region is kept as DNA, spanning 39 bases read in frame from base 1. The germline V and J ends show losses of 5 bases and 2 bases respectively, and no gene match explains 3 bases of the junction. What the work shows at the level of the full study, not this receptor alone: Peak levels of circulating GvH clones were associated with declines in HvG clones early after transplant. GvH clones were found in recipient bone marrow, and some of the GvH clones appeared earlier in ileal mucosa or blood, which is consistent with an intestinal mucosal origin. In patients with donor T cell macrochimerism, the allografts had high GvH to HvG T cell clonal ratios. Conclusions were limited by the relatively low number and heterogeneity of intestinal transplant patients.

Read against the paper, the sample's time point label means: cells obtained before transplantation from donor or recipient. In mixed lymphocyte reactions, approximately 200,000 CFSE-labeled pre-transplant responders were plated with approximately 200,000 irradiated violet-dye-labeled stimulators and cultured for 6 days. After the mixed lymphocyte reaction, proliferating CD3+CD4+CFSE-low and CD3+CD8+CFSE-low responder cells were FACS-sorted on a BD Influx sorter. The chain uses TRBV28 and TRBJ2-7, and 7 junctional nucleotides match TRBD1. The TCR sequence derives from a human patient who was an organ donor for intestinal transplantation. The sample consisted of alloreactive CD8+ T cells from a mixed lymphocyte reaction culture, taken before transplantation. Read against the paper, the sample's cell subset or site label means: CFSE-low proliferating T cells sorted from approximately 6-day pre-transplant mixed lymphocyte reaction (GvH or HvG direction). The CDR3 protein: CASSTGVAYEQYF. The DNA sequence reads TGTGCCAGCAGTACAGGGGTGGCCTACGAGCAGTACTTC.